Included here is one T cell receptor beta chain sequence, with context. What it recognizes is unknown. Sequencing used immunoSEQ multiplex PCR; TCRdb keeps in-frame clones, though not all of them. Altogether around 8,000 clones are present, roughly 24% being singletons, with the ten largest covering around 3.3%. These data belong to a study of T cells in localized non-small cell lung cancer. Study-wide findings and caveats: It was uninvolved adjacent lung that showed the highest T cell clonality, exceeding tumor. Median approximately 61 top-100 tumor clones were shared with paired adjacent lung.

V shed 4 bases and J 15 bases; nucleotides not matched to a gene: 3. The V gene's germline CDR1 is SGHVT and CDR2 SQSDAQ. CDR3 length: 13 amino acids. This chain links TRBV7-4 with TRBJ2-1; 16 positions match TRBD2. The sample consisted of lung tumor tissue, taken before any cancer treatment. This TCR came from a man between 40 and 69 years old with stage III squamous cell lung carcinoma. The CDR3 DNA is TGTGCCAGCAGCTCCGGGACTAGCGGGAGGGCGTTCTTC. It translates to CASSSGTSGRAFF.